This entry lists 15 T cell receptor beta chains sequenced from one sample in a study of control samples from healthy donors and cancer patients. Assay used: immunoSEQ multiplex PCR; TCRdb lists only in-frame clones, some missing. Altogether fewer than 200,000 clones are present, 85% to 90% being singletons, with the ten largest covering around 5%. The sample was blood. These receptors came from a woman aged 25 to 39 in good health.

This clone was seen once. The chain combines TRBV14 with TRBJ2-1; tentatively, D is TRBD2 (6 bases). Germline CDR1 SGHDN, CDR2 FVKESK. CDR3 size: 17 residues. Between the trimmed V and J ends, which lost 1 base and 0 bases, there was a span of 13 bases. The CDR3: CASSQGGVPSSYNEQFF. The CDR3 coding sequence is TGTGCCAGCAGCCAAGGGGGGGTACCAAGCTCCTACAATGAGCAGTTCTTC.

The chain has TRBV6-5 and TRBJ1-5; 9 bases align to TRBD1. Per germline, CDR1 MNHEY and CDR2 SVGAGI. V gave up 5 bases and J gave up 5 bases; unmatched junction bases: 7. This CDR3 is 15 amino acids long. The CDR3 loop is CASSIQTGGYQPQHF. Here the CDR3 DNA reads TGTGCCAGCAGTATACAAACAGGGGGCTATCAGCCCCAGCATTTT.

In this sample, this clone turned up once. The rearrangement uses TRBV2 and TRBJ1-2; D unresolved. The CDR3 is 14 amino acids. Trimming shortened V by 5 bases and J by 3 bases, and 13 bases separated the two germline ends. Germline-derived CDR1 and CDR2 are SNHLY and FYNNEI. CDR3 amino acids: CASSPIPTDYGYTF. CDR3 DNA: TGTGCCAGCAGTCCGATCCCGACGGACTATGGCTACACCTTC.

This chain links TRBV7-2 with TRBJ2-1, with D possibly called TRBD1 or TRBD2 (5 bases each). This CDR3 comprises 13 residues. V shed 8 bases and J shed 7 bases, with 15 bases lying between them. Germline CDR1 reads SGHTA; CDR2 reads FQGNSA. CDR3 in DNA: TGTGCCAGCTCCGAGGGGCCGGCGAATGAGCAGTTCTTC. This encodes CASSEGPANEQFF.

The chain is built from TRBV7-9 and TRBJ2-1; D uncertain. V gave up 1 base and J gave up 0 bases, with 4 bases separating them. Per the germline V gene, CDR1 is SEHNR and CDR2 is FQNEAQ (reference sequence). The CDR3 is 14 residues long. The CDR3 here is CASSLEGSYNEQFF. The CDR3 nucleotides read TGTGCCAGCAGCTTAGAGGGCTCCTACAATGAGCAGTTCTTC. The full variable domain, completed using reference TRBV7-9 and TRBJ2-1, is DTGVSQNPRHKITKRGQNVTFRCDPISEHNRLYWYRQTLGQGPEFLTYFQNEAQLEKSRLLSDRFSAERPKGSFSTLEIQRTEQGDSAMYLCASSLEGSYNEQFFGPGTRLTVL.

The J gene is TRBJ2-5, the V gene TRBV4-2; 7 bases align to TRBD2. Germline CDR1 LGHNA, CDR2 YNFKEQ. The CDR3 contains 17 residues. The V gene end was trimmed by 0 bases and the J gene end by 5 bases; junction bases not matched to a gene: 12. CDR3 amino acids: CASSQEIRRGRAETQYF. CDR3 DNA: TGTGCCAGCAGCCAAGAAATTCGTCGGGGGAGGGCGGAGACCCAGTACTTC.

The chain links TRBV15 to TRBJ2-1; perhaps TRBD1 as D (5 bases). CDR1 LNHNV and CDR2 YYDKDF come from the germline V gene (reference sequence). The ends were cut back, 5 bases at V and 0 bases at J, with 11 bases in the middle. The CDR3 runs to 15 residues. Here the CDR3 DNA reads TGTGCCACCAGCCCCGACAGAAGCTCCTACAATGAGCAGTTCTTC. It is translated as CATSPDRSSYNEQFF.

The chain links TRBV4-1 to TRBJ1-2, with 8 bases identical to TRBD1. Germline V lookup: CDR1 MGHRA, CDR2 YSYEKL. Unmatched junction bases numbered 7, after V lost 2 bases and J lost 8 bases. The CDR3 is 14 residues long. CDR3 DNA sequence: TGCGCCAGCAGCCAAACGCAGGGGGCATGGGGCTACACCTTC. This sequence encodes CASSQTQGAWGYTF.

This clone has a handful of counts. CDR3 sequence: CASTPGRDRASTEAFF. In DNA, the CDR3 is TGTGCCAGCACCCCTGGCCGGGACAGGGCTTCCACTGAAGCTTTCTTT. V is TRBV7-8 and J is TRBJ1-1; TRBD1 agrees at 9 bases. V lost 7 bases to trimming and J lost 4 bases; unmatched junction nucleotides: 13. Germline V CDR1 and CDR2: SGHVS, FQNEAQ. There are 16 residues in the CDR3.

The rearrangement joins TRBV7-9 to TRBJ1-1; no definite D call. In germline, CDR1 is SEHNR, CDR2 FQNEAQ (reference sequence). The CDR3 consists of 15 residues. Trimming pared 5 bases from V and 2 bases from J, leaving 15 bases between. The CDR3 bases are TGTGCCAGCAGCGCGGCGGGAGGGTTCAACACTGAAGCTTTCTTT. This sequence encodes CASSAAGGFNTEAFF.

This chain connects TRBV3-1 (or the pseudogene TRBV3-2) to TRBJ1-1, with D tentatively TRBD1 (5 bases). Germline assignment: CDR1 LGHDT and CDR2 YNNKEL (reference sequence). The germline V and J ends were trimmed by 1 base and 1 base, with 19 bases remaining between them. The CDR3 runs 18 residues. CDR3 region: CASSQVLLSGTQNTEAFF. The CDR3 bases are TGTGCCAGCAGCCAAGTTCTTTTAAGTGGGACTCAGAACACTGAAGCTTTCTTT.

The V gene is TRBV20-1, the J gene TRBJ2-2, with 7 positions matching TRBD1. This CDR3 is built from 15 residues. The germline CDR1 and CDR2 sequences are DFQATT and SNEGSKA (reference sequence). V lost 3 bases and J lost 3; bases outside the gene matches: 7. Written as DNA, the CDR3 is TGCAGTGCTAGTTCTAGGGGGCCCTACACCGGGGAGCTGTTTTTT. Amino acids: CSASSRGPYTGELFF.

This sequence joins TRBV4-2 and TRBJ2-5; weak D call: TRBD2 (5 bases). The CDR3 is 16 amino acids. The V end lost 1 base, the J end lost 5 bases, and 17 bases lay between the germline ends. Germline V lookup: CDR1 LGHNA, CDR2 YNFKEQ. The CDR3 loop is CASSQGGPTLGETQYF. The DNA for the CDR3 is TGTGCCAGCAGCCAAGGCGGGCCGACCCTCGGGGAGACCCAGTACTTC.

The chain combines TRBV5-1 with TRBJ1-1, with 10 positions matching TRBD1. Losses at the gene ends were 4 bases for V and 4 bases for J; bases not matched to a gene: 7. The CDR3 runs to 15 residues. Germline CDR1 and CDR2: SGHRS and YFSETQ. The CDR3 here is CASSRTDRGSTEAFF. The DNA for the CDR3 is TGCGCCAGCAGCAGAACGGACAGGGGGAGCACTGAAGCTTTCTTT. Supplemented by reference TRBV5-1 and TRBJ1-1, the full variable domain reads KAGVTQTPRYLIKTRGQQVTLSCSPISGHRSVSWYQQTPGQGLQFLFEYFSETQRNKGNFPGRFSGRQFSNSRSEMNVSTLELGDSALYLCASSRTDRGSTEAFFGQGTRLTVV.

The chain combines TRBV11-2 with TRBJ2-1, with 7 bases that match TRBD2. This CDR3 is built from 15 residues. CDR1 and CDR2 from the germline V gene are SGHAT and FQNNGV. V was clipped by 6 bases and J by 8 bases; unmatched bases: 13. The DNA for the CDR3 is TGTGCCAGCAGGCCAGCCGGGGGGAGGAAGGATGAGCAGTTCTTC. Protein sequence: CASRPAGGRKDEQFF.